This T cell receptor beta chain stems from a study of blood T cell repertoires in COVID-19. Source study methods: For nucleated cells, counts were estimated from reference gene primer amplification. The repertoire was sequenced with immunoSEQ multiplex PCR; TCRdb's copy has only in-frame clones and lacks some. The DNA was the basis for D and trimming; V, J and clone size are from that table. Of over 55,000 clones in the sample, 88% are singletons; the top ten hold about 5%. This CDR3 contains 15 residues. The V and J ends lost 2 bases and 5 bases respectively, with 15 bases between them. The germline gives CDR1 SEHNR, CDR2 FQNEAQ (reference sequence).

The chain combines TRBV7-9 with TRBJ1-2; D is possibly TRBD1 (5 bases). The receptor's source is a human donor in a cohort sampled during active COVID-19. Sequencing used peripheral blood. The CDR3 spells CASSLSAGRVYGYTF. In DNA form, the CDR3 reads TGTGCCAGCAGCTTATCGGCAGGGAGGGTTTATGGCTACACCTTC.